Reported below is one TCR beta chain. The entry originates in a study of blood T cell repertoires in COVID-19. As for the study in general: PBMCs, B-cell-depleted T cells, or T cells were the source of the cDNA or gDNA that made up the material.

Sequenced by immunoSEQ multiplex PCR; TCRdb stores in-frame clones only, minus some. The sample records 65,000 to 90,000 clones, roughly three quarters being singletons. V was trimmed by 0 bases and J by 0 bases, leaving 9 bases between them. The CDR3 covers 16 residues. Germline V CDR1 and CDR2: MRHNA, SNTAGT. The chain has TRBV6-4 and TRBJ1-5; D unclear. This TCR was recovered from a man aged 65 to 79 with COVID-19, enrolled during active disease. Source material: peripheral blood. The CDR3 reads CASSDSPSNSNQPQHF. As DNA, the CDR3 is TGTGCCAGCAGTGACTCTCCATCTAATAGCAATCAGCCCCAGCATTTT.